This entry describes one TCR beta chain. Losses at the gene ends were 3 bases for V and 4 bases for J; bases not matched to a gene: 10. The CDR3 extends over 17 amino acids. Germline CDR1 reads LNHDA; CDR2 reads SQIVND (reference sequence). The data derive from a study of radiation and T cells in renal cell carcinoma. Time point of the sample: baseline pretreatment blood. This sample's treatment: 15 Gy SBRT to primary tumor, nephrectomy 4 weeks later. Clear cell pathology was present in this patient's renal cell carcinoma. Some clones are missing from TCRdb's copy, which holds only in-frame ones; the method was immunoSEQ multiplex PCR. In the table there are about 91,000 clones, 70% to 85% of which are singletons.

This receptor was obtained from a man aged 60-69 years with renal cell carcinoma. The source material was blood, sampled from a patient whose treatment included radiotherapy and nephrectomy. The chain couples TRBV19 to TRBJ2-1, with 9 bases identical to TRBD2. This CDR3 is CASSMGASGIGYNEQFF. DNA for the CDR3: TGTGCCAGTAGTATGGGGGCTAGCGGGATAGGTTACAATGAGCAGTTCTTC. Variable domain in full (rest from reference TRBV19 and TRBJ2-1): DGGITQSPKYLFRKEGQNVTLSCEQNLNHDAMYWYRQDPGQGLRLIYYSQIVNDFQKGDIAEGYSVSREKKESFPLTVTSAQKNPTAFYLCASSMGASGIGYNEQFFGPGTRLTVL.